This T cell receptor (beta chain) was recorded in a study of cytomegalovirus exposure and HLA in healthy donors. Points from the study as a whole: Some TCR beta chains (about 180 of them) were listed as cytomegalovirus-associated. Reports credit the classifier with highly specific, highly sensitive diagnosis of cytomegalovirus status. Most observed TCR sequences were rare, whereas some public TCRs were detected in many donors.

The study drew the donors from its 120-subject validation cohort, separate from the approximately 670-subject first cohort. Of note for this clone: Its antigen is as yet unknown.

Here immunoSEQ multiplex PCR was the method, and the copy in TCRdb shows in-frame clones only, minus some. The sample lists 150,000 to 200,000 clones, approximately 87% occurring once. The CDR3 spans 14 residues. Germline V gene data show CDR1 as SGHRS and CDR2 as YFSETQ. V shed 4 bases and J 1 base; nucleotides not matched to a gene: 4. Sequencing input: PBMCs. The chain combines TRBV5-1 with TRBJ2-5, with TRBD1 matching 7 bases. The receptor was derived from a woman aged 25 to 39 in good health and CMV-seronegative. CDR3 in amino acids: CASSLRDSQETQYF. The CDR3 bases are TGCGCCAGCAGCCTACGGGACAGCCAAGAGACCCAGTACTTC.